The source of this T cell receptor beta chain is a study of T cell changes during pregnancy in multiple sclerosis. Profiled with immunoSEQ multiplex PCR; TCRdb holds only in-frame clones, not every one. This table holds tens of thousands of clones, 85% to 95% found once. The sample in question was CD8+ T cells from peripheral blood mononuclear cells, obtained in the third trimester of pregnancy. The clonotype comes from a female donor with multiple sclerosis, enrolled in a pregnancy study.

CDR3 region: CATEGQGVGYTF. DNA of the CDR3: TGTGCCACCGAGGGACAGGGAGTTGGCTACACCTTC. The chain links TRBV15 to TRBJ1-2; 9 bases align to TRBD1. V was clipped by 8 bases and J by 7 bases; unmatched bases: 5. The CDR3 has 12 residues. Germline V gene data show CDR1 as LNHNV and CDR2 as YYDKDF (reference sequence).